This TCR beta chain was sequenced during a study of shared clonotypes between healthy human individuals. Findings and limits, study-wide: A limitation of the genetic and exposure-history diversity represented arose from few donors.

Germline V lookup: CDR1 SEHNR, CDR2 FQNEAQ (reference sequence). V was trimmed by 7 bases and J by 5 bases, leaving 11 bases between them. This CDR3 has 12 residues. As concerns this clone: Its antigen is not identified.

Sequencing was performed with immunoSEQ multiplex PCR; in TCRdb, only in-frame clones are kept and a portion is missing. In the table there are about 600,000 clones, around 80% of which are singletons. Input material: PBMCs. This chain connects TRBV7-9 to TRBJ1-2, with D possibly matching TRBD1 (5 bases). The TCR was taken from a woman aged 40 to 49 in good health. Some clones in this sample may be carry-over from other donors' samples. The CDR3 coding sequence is TGTGCCAGCACCGATGGGGGTTATGGCTACACCTTC. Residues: CASTDGGYGYTF.